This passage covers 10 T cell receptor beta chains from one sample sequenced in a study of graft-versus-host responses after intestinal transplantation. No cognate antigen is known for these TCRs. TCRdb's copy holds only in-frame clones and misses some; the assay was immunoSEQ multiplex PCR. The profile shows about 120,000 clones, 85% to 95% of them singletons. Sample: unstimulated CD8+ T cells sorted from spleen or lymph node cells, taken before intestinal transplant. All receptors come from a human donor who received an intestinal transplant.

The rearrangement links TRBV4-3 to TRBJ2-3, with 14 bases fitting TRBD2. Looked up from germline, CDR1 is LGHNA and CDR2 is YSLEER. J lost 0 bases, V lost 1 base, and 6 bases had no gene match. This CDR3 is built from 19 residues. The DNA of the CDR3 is TGCGCCAGCAGCCAAGGCAGACTAGCGGGAGGGGGAAGCACAGATACGCAGTATTTT. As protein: CASSQGRLAGGGSTDTQYF.

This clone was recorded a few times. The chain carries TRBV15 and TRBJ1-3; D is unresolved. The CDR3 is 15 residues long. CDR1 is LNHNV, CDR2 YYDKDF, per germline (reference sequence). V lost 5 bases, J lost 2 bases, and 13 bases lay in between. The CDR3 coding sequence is TGTGCCACCAGCCCCGCGGGGATGGCTGGAAACACCATATATTTT. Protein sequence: CATSPAGMAGNTIYF.

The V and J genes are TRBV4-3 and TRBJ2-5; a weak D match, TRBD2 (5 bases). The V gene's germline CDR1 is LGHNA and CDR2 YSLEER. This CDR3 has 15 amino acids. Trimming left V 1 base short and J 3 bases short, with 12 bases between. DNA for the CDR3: TGCGCCAGCAGCCAAGGTTGGGTCGGGGAAGAGACCCAGTACTTC. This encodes CASSQGWVGEETQYF.

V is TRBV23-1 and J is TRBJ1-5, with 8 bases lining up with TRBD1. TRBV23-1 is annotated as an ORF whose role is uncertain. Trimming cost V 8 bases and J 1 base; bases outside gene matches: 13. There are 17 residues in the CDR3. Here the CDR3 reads CASPWTGRSGSNQPQHF. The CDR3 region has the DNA TGCGCCAGCCCTTGGACAGGGAGAAGTGGCAGCAATCAGCCCCAGCATTTT.

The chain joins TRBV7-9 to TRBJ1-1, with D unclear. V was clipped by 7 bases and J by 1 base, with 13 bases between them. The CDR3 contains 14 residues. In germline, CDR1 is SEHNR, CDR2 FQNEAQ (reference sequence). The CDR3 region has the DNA TGTGCCAGCACCCTTAGTGACGAGAACACTGAAGCTTTCTTT. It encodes CASTLSDENTEAFF.

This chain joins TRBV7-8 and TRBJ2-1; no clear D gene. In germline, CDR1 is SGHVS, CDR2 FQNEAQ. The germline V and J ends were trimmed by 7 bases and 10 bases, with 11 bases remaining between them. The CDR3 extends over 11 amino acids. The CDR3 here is CASTTLTEQFF. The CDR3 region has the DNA TGTGCCAGCACCACTTTAACCGAGCAGTTCTTC.

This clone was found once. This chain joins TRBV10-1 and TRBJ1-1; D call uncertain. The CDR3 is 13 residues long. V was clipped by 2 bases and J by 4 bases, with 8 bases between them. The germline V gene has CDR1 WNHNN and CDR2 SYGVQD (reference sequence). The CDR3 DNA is TGCGCCAGCAGTGAGAGTCGGGCCACTGAAGCTTTCTTT. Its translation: CASSESRATEAFF.

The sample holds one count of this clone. For the CDR3, the DNA is TGTGCCAGCAGCTTAGAAGTCTACGGGCCCGAGCAGTACTTC. Translating gives CASSLEVYGPEQYF. This rearrangement joins TRBV7-2 to TRBJ2-7; unclear D gene. Deletions cut 1 base from V and 6 bases from J, with 13 bases between. The CDR3 loop spans 14 amino acids. Per the germline V gene, CDR1 is SGHTA and CDR2 is FQGNSA. The full variable domain, in which reference TRBV7-2 and TRBJ2-7 provide the parts outside the CDR3, is GAGVSQSPSNKVTEKGKDVELRCDPISGHTALYWYRQSLGQGLEFLIYFQGNSAPDKSGLPSDRFSAERTGGSVSTLTIQRTQQEDSAVYLCASSLEVYGPEQYFGPGTRLTVT.

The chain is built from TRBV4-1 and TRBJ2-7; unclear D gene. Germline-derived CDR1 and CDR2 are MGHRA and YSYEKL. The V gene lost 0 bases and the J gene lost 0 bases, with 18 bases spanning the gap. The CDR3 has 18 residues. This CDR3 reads CASSQDPARVLSSYEQYF. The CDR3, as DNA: TGCGCCAGCAGCCAAGATCCCGCTAGGGTTCTTAGCTCCTACGAGCAGTACTTC.

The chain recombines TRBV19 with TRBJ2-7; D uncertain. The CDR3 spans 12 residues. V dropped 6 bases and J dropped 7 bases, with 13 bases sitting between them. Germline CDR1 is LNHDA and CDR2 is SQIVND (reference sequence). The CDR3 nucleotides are TGTGCCAGTAGCCCTGGGCCTCGGGAGCAGTACTTC. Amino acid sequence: CASSPGPREQYF. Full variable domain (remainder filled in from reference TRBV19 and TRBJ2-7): DGGITQSPKYLFRKEGQNVTLSCEQNLNHDAMYWYRQDPGQGLRLIYYSQIVNDFQKGDIAEGYSVSREKKESFPLTVTSAQKNPTAFYLCASSPGPREQYFGPGTRLTVT.